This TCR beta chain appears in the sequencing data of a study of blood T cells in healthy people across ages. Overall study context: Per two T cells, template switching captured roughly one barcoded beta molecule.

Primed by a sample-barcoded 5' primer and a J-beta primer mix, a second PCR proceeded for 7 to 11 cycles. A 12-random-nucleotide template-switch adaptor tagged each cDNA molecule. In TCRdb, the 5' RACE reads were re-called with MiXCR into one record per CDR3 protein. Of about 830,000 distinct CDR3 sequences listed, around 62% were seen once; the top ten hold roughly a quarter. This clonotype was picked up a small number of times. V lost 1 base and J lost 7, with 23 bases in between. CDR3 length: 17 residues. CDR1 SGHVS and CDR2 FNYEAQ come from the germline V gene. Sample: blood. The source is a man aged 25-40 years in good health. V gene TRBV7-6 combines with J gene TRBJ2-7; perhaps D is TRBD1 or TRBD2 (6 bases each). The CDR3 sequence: CASSLEIGGAAGEEQYF. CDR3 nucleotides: TGTGCCAGCAGCTTAGAAATAGGGGGTGCAGCGGGTGAGGAGCAGTACTTC.